Listed here are 32 T cell receptor beta chains from one sample, sequenced in a study of regulatory T cells in long-lasting Graves disease. TCR beta libraries were built with iRepertoire HTBI primers and Arm-PCR of CDR3 regions. From the multiplex PCR reads, TCRdb called clonotypes with MiXCR, one entry per CDR3 protein. The sample records some 440,000 distinct CDR3 sequences, less than 25% being singletons. As to time point: persistent/refractory GD, antithyroid drugs over 5 years with positive TRAb. RNA isolated from PBMCs was used to make the TCR library. The sequenced sample was peripheral blood mononuclear cells (PBMCs), obtained when the disease was refractory, from a patient treated with antithyroid drugs. The receptors were sampled from a female donor with Graves disease.

This clonotype occurred a few times. V is TRBV20-1 and J is TRBJ1-2; TRBD1 matches at 7 bases. J was trimmed by 4 bases and V by 0 bases; bases with no gene match: 2. The CDR3 sequence is 13 residues long. The germline V gene encodes CDR1 DFQATT and CDR2 SNEGSKA (reference sequence). CDR3: CSAREQGIYGYTF. The CDR3, as DNA: TGCAGTGCTAGAGAACAGGGGATCTATGGCTACACCTTC.

V and J are TRBV6-1 and TRBJ1-1; D might be TRBD1 (5 bases). This CDR3 contains 14 residues. Germline V gives CDR1 MNHNS, CDR2 SASEGT. Trimming shortened V by 4 bases and J by 3 bases, and 12 bases separated the two germline ends. The CDR3 nucleotides are TGTGCCAGCAGTGGACGTGGGGCTCACACTGAAGCTTTCTTT. Translated, it gives CASSGRGAHTEAFF.

The gene calls are TRBV19 and TRBJ1-1; no firm D call. The CDR3 length is 11 residues. Germline-derived CDR1 and CDR2 are LNHDA and SQIVND (reference sequence). V lost 10 bases to trimming and J lost 7 bases, with 13 bases between them. This CDR3 reads CANREAGEAFF. The DNA of the CDR3 is TGTGCCAATAGGGAGGCGGGTGAAGCTTTCTTT.

The V call is TRBV12-3 or TRBV12-4, the J call TRBJ2-3; D gene ambiguous. CDR3 size: 12 residues. Trimming pared 2 bases from V and 6 bases from J, leaving 6 bases between. The CDR3 spells CASSLIYDTQYF. CDR3 nucleotides: TGTGCCAGCAGTTTAATATATGATACGCAGTATTTT.

V gene TRBV19 combines with J gene TRBJ2-7; no definite D call. V gave up 1 base and J gave up 6 bases, with 10 bases separating them. The CDR3 spans 13 residues. Germline V lookup: CDR1 LNHDA, CDR2 SQIVND (reference sequence). The CDR3 loop reads CASSIAPPTEQYF. The CDR3 DNA is TGTGCCAGTAGTATAGCCCCCCCCACCGAGCAGTACTTC.

This clonotype appeared many times. The chain recombines TRBV18 with TRBJ1-4; no definite D call. Trimming took off 0 bases at V and 0 bases at J, with 11 bases between the two ends. This CDR3 spans 17 amino acids. The germline CDR1 and CDR2 sequences are KGHSH and LQKENI. The CDR3 here is CASSPPEKGTTNEKLFF. The CDR3 nucleotides are TGTGCCAGCTCACCACCGGAAAAGGGAACAACTAATGAAAAACTGTTTTTT.

In its sample, this clonotype was seen once. The rearrangement uses TRBV27 and TRBJ2-7, with a possible D match to TRBD1 (6 bases). The CDR3 extends over 15 amino acids. Germline CDR1 and CDR2: MNHEY and SMNVEV (reference sequence). Trimming shortened V by 5 bases and J by 3 bases, and 17 bases separated the two germline ends. CDR3 coding DNA: TGTGCCAGCAGTCCGAGCGACAGGACGCGCTACGAGCAGTACTTC. It encodes CASSPSDRTRYEQYF.

The chain uses TRBV5-1 and TRBJ2-4, with D tentatively TRBD1 or TRBD2 (6 bases each). In germline, CDR1 is SGHRS, CDR2 YFSETQ. V was clipped by 0 bases and J by 6 bases, with 10 bases between them. CDR3 length equals 14 residues. The CDR3 DNA sequence: TGCGCCAGCAGCTTGGGGACAGCGGGAAACATTCAGTACTTC. Its translation: CASSLGTAGNIQYF.

This clonotype was seen a handful of times. The chain employs TRBV6-1 and TRBJ1-1; D unresolved. The ends were cut back, 9 bases at V and 1 base at J, with 9 bases in the middle. Germline assignment: CDR1 MNHNS and CDR2 SASEGT. CDR3 length: 12 amino acids. The CDR3 nucleotides are TGTGCCAGTACAGATTGGAACACTGAAGCTTTCTTT. Translation: CASTDWNTEAFF.

This clonotype was observed many times. The chain carries TRBV11-2 and TRBJ1-4; tentatively, D is TRBD1 (5 bases). Germline CDR1 and CDR2: SGHAT and FQNNGV. This CDR3 has 13 residues. V was clipped by 6 bases and J by 2 bases, with 7 bases between them. The CDR3 reads CASSRQTNEKLFF. CDR3 coding DNA: TGTGCCAGCAGTCGACAGACTAATGAAAAACTGTTTTTT.

The chain has TRBV6-1 and TRBJ2-7; 7 positions agree with TRBD2. The junction had 9 bases not matched to a gene; V was cut back by 8 bases and J by 2 bases. The CDR3 runs 14 residues. The germline V gene encodes CDR1 MNHNS and CDR2 SASEGT. The chain's CDR3 is CASVFPGLAYEQYF. CDR3 nucleotides: TGTGCCAGCGTATTCCCCGGACTAGCCTACGAGCAGTACTTC.

This clonotype turned up a few times. The chain combines TRBV2 with TRBJ2-7; 14 bases are shared with TRBD2. Per the germline V gene, CDR1 is SNHLY and CDR2 is FYNNEI. Unmatched junction bases numbered 1, after V lost 6 bases and J lost 0 bases. The CDR3 is 15 residues long. The CDR3 sequence: CASRGTSGGSYEQYF. CDR3 DNA sequence: TGTGCCAGCAGGGGGACTAGCGGGGGCTCCTACGAGCAGTACTTC. The variable domain in full, completed from reference TRBV2 and TRBJ2-7, reads EPEVTQTPSHQVTQMGQEVILRCVPISNHLYFYWYRQILGQKVEFLVSFYNNEISEKSEIFDDQFSVERPDGSNFTLKIRSTKLEDSAMYFCASRGTSGGSYEQYFGPGTRLTVT.

The chain joins TRBV5-1 to TRBJ2-2; the D gene could be TRBD1 or TRBD2 (5 bases each). The ends were cut back, 4 bases at V and 8 bases at J, with 18 bases in the middle. The V gene's germline CDR1 is SGHRS and CDR2 YFSETQ. The CDR3 totals 15 residues. The CDR3 here is CASSQRDAAAGELFF. The DNA of the CDR3 is TGCGCCAGCAGCCAAAGGGACGCCGCGGCAGGGGAGCTGTTTTTT. Based on the CDR3 plus reference TRBV5-1 and TRBJ2-2, the full variable domain is KAGVTQTPRYLIKTRGQQVTLSCSPISGHRSVSWYQQTPGQGLQFLFEYFSETQRNKGNFPGRFSGRQFSNSRSEMNVSTLELGDSALYLCASSQRDAAAGELFFGEGSRLTVL.

This clonotype came up many times. This sequence joins TRBV20-1 and TRBJ2-7, with D possibly matching TRBD2 (8 bases). The CDR3 has 14 residues. Trimming removed 2 bases from V and 2 bases from J, with 13 bases in between. Germline loops: CDR1 DFQATT, CDR2 SNEGSKA (reference sequence). This CDR3 is CSARPGGLAYEQYF. The CDR3 nucleotides read TGCAGTGCTAGACCAGGGGGACTAGCCTACGAGCAGTACTTC.

The V gene is TRBV19, the J gene TRBJ2-6, with a tentative D call TRBD1 (6 bases). Germline V gene sequence: CDR1 LNHDA, CDR2 SQIVND (reference sequence). Trimming took 5 bases from V and 2 from J, leaving 19 bases between them. The CDR3 spans 18 residues. The CDR3 bases are TGTGCCAGTAGTCCTGAAGGGACACGGGCGGCTGGGGCCAACGTCCTGACTTTC. It yields the protein CASSPEGTRAAGANVLTF. The whole variable domain, filled in from reference TRBV19 and TRBJ2-6, reads DGGITQSPKYLFRKEGQNVTLSCEQNLNHDAMYWYRQDPGQGLRLIYYSQIVNDFQKGDIAEGYSVSREKKESFPLTVTSAQKNPTAFYLCASSPEGTRAAGANVLTFGAGSRLTVL.

Only a few counts were recorded for this clonotype. The rearrangement links TRBV10-1 to TRBJ2-5; 10 bases agree with TRBD2. The CDR3 contains 12 residues. Germline CDR1 WNHNN, CDR2 SYGVQD (reference sequence). Losses at the gene ends were 2 bases for V and 10 bases for J; bases not matched to a gene: 1. This CDR3 reads CASSETSGDQYF. The CDR3 region has the DNA TGCGCCAGCAGTGAGACTAGCGGGGACCAGTACTTC.

This chain connects TRBV5-1 to TRBJ1-2; a weak D match, TRBD1 (5 bases). Trimming removed 0 bases from V and 8 bases from J, with 17 bases in between. Germline CDR1 is SGHRS and CDR2 is YFSETQ. This CDR3 has 15 residues. The CDR3: CASSLVGTQTEGYTF. The CDR3 coding sequence is TGCGCCAGCAGCTTGGTAGGGACCCAAACGGAAGGCTACACCTTC. The whole variable domain, filled in from reference TRBV5-1 and TRBJ1-2, reads KAGVTQTPRYLIKTRGQQVTLSCSPISGHRSVSWYQQTPGQGLQFLFEYFSETQRNKGNFPGRFSGRQFSNSRSEMNVSTLELGDSALYLCASSLVGTQTEGYTFGSGTRLTVV.

This clonotype was counted at least ten times. This chain links TRBV28 with TRBJ2-7; D remains unclear. The CDR3 loop spans 14 amino acids. V lost 7 bases and J 6 bases, leaving 19 bases between the germline ends. CDR1 and CDR2 from the germline V gene are MDHEN and SYDVKM. CDR3 coding DNA: TGTGCCAGCAAAATAAGGAGACAACTCGGCGAGCAGTACTTC. It encodes CASKIRRQLGEQYF.

This clonotype has only a few counts. The rearrangement joins TRBV6-1 to TRBJ1-1; D is undetermined. This CDR3 region has 14 residues. V was cut by 4 bases and J by 3 bases, with 12 bases left in between. Germline CDR1 reads MNHNS; CDR2 reads SASEGT. CDR3 nucleotides: TGTGCCAGCAGTGGGACCGCTTCAGACACTGAAGCTTTCTTT. This sequence encodes CASSGTASDTEAFF.

This clonotype was seen repeatedly, ten times or more. This rearrangement joins TRBV15 to TRBJ1-1; D is ambiguous. The CDR3 consists of 15 residues. Germline V CDR1 and CDR2: LNHNV, YYDKDF (reference sequence). V was cut by 5 bases and J by 1 base, with 14 bases left in between. The chain's CDR3 is CATSSSPTGNTEAFF. CDR3 sequence (DNA): TGTGCCACCAGCTCTTCCCCTACCGGGAACACTGAAGCTTTCTTT.

This clonotype was detected ten times or more. The genes are TRBV12-3 or TRBV12-4 and TRBJ1-1, with a possible D match to TRBD1 (6 bases). The V and J ends lost 0 bases and 4 bases respectively, with 6 bases between them. This CDR3 region has 13 residues. CDR3 residues: CASSLAGATEAFF. The CDR3 coding sequence is TGTGCCAGCAGTTTAGCGGGGGCCACTGAAGCTTTCTTT.

This clonotype has more than one count but fewer than ten. The J gene is TRBJ1-2, the V gene TRBV28; D uncertain. The CDR3 spans 12 residues. Germline V gives CDR1 MDHEN, CDR2 SYDVKM. The V end lost 8 bases, the J end lost 8 bases, and 15 bases lay between the germline ends. This CDR3 is CASSGMIGGYTF. The CDR3 DNA follows: TGTGCCAGCTCCGGGATGATTGGAGGCTACACCTTC.

This clonotype was detected ten times or more. J is TRBJ2-6 and V is TRBV20-1, with no clear D. V lost 3 bases and J 0 bases, leaving 3 bases between the germline ends. The CDR3 is 13 residues long. Per germline, CDR1 DFQATT and CDR2 SNEGSKA (reference sequence). DNA for the CDR3: TGCAGTGCTAGTCTCTCTGGGGCCAACGTCCTGACTTTC. This sequence encodes CSASLSGANVLTF.

This clonotype came up many times. The V gene is TRBV11-2, the J gene TRBJ2-7; TRBD1 agrees at 7 bases. The CDR3 sequence is 15 residues long. Germline values: CDR1 SGHAT, CDR2 FQNNGV. V was pared by 2 bases and J by 7 bases, with 11 bases of the junction left unmatched. The CDR3 region has the DNA TGTGCCAGCAGCTTATCCGCGACAGGGTTGGGGGAGCAGTACTTC. It yields the protein CASSLSATGLGEQYF.

This chain connects TRBV20-1 to TRBJ2-7; TRBD2 matches at 10 bases. The CDR3 has 14 amino acids. The V gene end was trimmed by 2 bases and the J gene end by 4 bases; junction bases not matched to a gene: 5. Germline lookup yields CDR1 DFQATT and CDR2 SNEGSKA (reference sequence). In nucleotides, the CDR3 is TGCAGTGCTAGATCTAGCGGGAGCGGGTACGAGCAGTACTTC. Its translation: CSARSSGSGYEQYF.

In the case of this clonotype: A read error is possible here, since a much larger clone lies one base away. This chain links TRBV28 with TRBJ2-7; perhaps D is TRBD1 or TRBD2 (5 bases each). The CDR3 contains 14 residues. The V gene's germline CDR1 is MDHEN and CDR2 SYDVKM. The CDR3 spells CASSRDGPSYGQYF. The CDR3 DNA is TGTGCCAGCAGTCGGGACGGCCCCTCCTACGGGCAGTACTTC.

This clonotype was counted many times. The chain carries TRBV2 and TRBJ1-1; 10 nucleotides agree with TRBD1. V lost 2 bases to trimming and J lost 4 bases; unmatched junction nucleotides: 7. There are 16 residues in the CDR3. CDR1 SNHLY and CDR2 FYNNEI come from the germline V gene. CDR3 region: CASSERDRGWVTEAFF. Written as DNA, the CDR3 is TGTGCCAGCAGTGAAAGGGACAGGGGTTGGGTCACTGAAGCTTTCTTT.

J is TRBJ2-7 and V is TRBV10-3; D uncertain. Germline V gives CDR1 ENHRY, CDR2 SYGVKD. This CDR3 is built from 13 residues. V was trimmed by 10 bases and J by 5 bases, leaving 18 bases between them. CDR3 loop: CATKDGKTHEQYF. DNA of the CDR3: TGTGCCACCAAGGACGGCAAAACACACGAGCAGTACTTC.

V gene TRBV3-1 combines with J gene TRBJ2-2, with TRBD1 matching 9 bases. The germline CDR1 and CDR2 sequences are LGHDT and YNNKEL (reference sequence). The CDR3 length is 14 residues. The trim removed 5 bases at V and 7 bases at J, leaving 5 bases unmatched. CDR3 in amino acids: CASSADRGFGELFF. The CDR3 nucleotides are TGTGCCAGCAGCGCGGACAGGGGTTTCGGGGAGCTGTTTTTT. The complete variable domain, with remaining parts taken from reference TRBV3-1 and TRBJ2-2, reads DTAVSQTPKYLVTQMGNDKSIKCEQNLGHDTMYWYKQDSKKFLKIMFSYNNKELIINETVPNRFSPKSPDKAHLNLHINSLELGDSAVYFCASSADRGFGELFFGEGSRLTVL.

The chain has TRBV18 and TRBJ2-5; D could derive from TRBD1 or TRBD2 (5 bases each). V shed 1 base and J shed 2 bases, with 17 bases lying between them. The CDR3 is 17 residues long. CDR1 is KGHSH, CDR2 LQKENI, per germline. CDR3 amino acids: CASSPRAGTGTQETQYF. CDR3 nucleotides: TGTGCCAGCTCACCACGGGCTGGGACGGGAACACAAGAGACCCAGTACTTC.

The chain combines TRBV9 with TRBJ2-5, with D possibly called TRBD1 or TRBD2 (6 bases each). The V gene lost 5 bases and the J gene lost 5 bases, with 19 bases spanning the gap. Germline V lookup: CDR1 SGDLS, CDR2 YYNGEE. This CDR3 contains 15 residues. CDR3 nucleotide sequence: TGTGCCAGCAGAAGGCGCGGGGAGAGGGGGGAGACCCAGTACTTC. This gives the protein CASRRRGERGETQYF.

This clonotype was picked up many times. The rearrangement joins TRBV6-1 to TRBJ1-2, with 11 bases matching TRBD1. This CDR3 spans 15 amino acids. The V gene's germline CDR1 is MNHNS and CDR2 SASEGT. The ends lost 5 bases at V and 4 bases at J; junction bases unmatched: 6. The CDR3 sequence is CASSRGTGGGYGYTF. The CDR3 nucleotides are TGTGCCAGCAGTCGAGGGACAGGGGGTGGCTATGGCTACACCTTC.